These 28 T cell receptor beta chains were all obtained from the same sample, sequenced in a study of OX40 agonist ivuxolimab in advanced cancers. TCRdb keeps only in-frame clones here, not all; method: immunoSEQ multiplex PCR. This sample yields about 16,000 clones, of which about 86% are seen a single time; 0.55% to 0.7% belongs to the top ten. The sequenced sample was CD4+ or CD8+ T cells sorted from blood, obtained in a trial of the OX40 agonist ivuxolimab. The source of these receptors is an adult with an advanced solid tumor such as melanoma, head and neck, liver or kidney cancer.

The V gene is TRBV5-1, the J gene TRBJ2-7; 10 bases are a match to TRBD2. Germline CDR1 is SGHRS and CDR2 is YFSETQ. This CDR3 region has 15 residues. Germline trimming cut 0 bases from V and 6 bases from J; bases unmatched to any gene: 6. CDR3 region: CASSLVPAGGREQYF. In DNA, the CDR3 is TGCGCCAGCAGCTTGGTACCAGCGGGGGGGCGCGAGCAGTACTTC. Full variable domain (missing parts from reference TRBV5-1 and TRBJ2-7): KAGVTQTPRYLIKTRGQQVTLSCSPISGHRSVSWYQQTPGQGLQFLFEYFSETQRNKGNFPGRFSGRQFSNSRSEMNVSTLELGDSALYLCASSLVPAGGREQYFGPGTRLTVT.

This chain links TRBV7-8 with TRBJ2-4, with TRBD2 matching 7 bases. Losses at the gene ends were 2 bases for V and 7 bases for J; bases not matched to a gene: 8. Germline lookup yields CDR1 SGHVS and CDR2 FQNEAQ. The CDR3 sequence is 15 residues long. The CDR3 protein is CASSLMGDGGNIQYF. The CDR3 region has the DNA TGTGCCAGCAGCTTAATGGGTGACGGGGGGAACATTCAGTACTTC.

This chain connects TRBV6-5 to TRBJ1-2; TRBD1 matches 10 bases. Germline CDR1 MNHEY, CDR2 SVGAGI. The CDR3 runs to 12 residues. Trimming took 10 bases from V and 8 from J; bases not matched to a gene: 7. The CDR3 bases are TGTGCCATCAGACAGGGGGCTTTGGGCTACACCTTC. Translating gives CAIRQGALGYTF.

This clone appeared once. The chain recombines TRBV27 with TRBJ1-5; D is uncertain. CDR3 length equals 15 residues. V lost 3 bases and J 3 bases, leaving 12 bases between the germline ends. Germline loops: CDR1 MNHEY, CDR2 SMNVEV (reference sequence). The CDR3 sequence is CASSFVTLFNQPQHF. CDR3 coding DNA: TGTGCCAGCAGTTTTGTCACTCTTTTCAATCAGCCCCAGCATTTT.

The chain joins TRBV27 to TRBJ2-7; no clear D. V gave up 5 bases and J gave up 7 bases, with 12 bases separating them. This CDR3 is built from 12 residues. Germline V CDR1 and CDR2: MNHEY, SMNVEV (reference sequence). CDR3 loop: CASSQTVGEQYF. The CDR3, as DNA: TGTGCCAGCAGTCAAACCGTGGGTGAGCAGTACTTC.

CDR3 DNA sequence: TGTGCCAGCAGCTCGGACAGGCAATATCAGCCCCAGCATTTT. Translating gives CASSSDRQYQPQHF. The V gene is TRBV7-9, the J gene TRBJ1-5, with 7 bases identical to TRBD1. From germline, CDR1 is SEHNR and CDR2 FQNEAQ (reference sequence). Germline trimming cut 4 bases from V and 5 bases from J; bases unmatched to any gene: 5. The CDR3 runs 14 residues.

This clone was seen a single time. V gene TRBV11-3 combines with J gene TRBJ2-2; D unresolved. The CDR3 runs 14 residues. V lost 5 bases, J lost 4 bases, and 11 bases lay in between. Per germline, CDR1 SGHNT and CDR2 YENEEA. CDR3: CASSLSTGTGELFF. The CDR3 DNA reads TGTGCCAGCAGCCTTAGCACGGGCACCGGGGAGCTGTTTTTT.

The DNA for the CDR3 is TGTGCCAGCAGCGTAGAGGTTTTTGGCACTGAAGCTTTCTTT. Translation: CASSVEVFGTEAFF. The rearrangement uses TRBV9 and TRBJ1-1; D remains unclear. This CDR3 spans 14 amino acids. CDR1 and CDR2 (germline): SGDLS, YYNGEE. The ends were cut back, 0 bases at V and 4 bases at J, with 10 bases in the middle.

The chain recombines TRBV11-3 with TRBJ2-7, with D possibly TRBD2 on 6 matching bases. Trimming shortened V by 5 bases and J by 6 bases, and 14 bases separated the two germline ends. The CDR3 totals 13 residues. Per the germline V gene, CDR1 is SGHNT and CDR2 is YENEEA. CDR3 in DNA: TGTGCCAGCAGCCTAAGGCGGGGTGGCGAGCAGTACTTC. Translation: CASSLRRGGEQYF.

The rearrangement joins TRBV9 to TRBJ1-1; the match to TRBD1 covers 7 bases. The CDR3 loop spans 13 amino acids. Germline CDR1 and CDR2: SGDLS and YYNGEE. Losses at the gene ends were 4 bases for V and 4 bases for J; bases not matched to a gene: 4. The DNA for the CDR3 is TGTGCCAGCAGCTTTCGACAGGGCACTGAAGCTTTCTTT. Protein: CASSFRQGTEAFF.

This clone was recorded once. The junction departs from the called germline gene at one end, perhaps through a read error. V usage is TRBV13 and J usage is TRBJ1-2; D might be TRBD1 (5 bases). This CDR3 region has 14 residues. Germline V lookup: CDR1 PRHDT, CDR2 FYEKMQ (reference sequence). Here the CDR3 reads CAGSSGRYTGGYTF. CDR3 DNA: TGTGCCGGCAGCTCGGGACGGTATACCGGTGGCTACACCTTC.

V is TRBV19 and J is TRBJ2-2; D is undetermined. In germline, CDR1 is LNHDA, CDR2 SQIVND (reference sequence). This CDR3 has 15 amino acids. Trimming left V 6 bases short and J 1 base short, with 12 bases between. The CDR3 DNA follows: TGTGCCAGTAGCGCGATAAACCTGAACACCGGGGAGCTGTTTTTT. Translating gives CASSAINLNTGELFF.

This clone came up once. The chain has TRBV5-6 and TRBJ2-6; D remains ambiguous. V was pared by 5 bases and J by 5 bases, with 20 bases between. This CDR3 spans 17 amino acids. Germline V gives CDR1 SGHDT, CDR2 YYEEEE. CDR3 sequence reads: CASRGRASLSWANVLTF. CDR3 coding DNA: TGTGCCAGCAGGGGCCGGGCGAGTCTTAGCTGGGCCAACGTCCTGACTTTC.

The CDR3 DNA is TGTGCCAGCAGCACAGGGGGCCTCCCCTATGGCTACACCTTC. It encodes CASSTGGLPYGYTF. V and J are TRBV6-5 and TRBJ1-2; TRBD1 aligns across 9 bases. The germline V gene encodes CDR1 MNHEY and CDR2 SVGAGI. This CDR3 has 14 amino acids. V shed 6 bases and J 4 bases; nucleotides not matched to a gene: 6.

The chain employs TRBV11-2 and TRBJ2-3; no reliable D call. CDR1 and CDR2 (germline): SGHAT, FQNNGV. Trimming cost V 2 bases and J 5 bases, with 11 bases left between them. This CDR3 has 14 amino acids. In DNA, the CDR3 is TGTGCCAGCAGCTTAATGACCCTGGAAGATACGCAGTATTTT. As protein: CASSLMTLEDTQYF.

The V and J genes are TRBV19 and TRBJ1-5; unclear D gene. V lost 5 bases and J 9 bases, leaving 23 bases between the germline ends. Per the germline V gene, CDR1 is LNHDA and CDR2 is SQIVND (reference sequence). The CDR3 extends over 16 amino acids. As DNA, the CDR3 is TGTGCCAGTAGTCGATGGGGAGGACGACAACCTCGGCCCCAGCATTTT. Protein: CASSRWGGRQPRPQHF.

In its sample, this clone was seen a few times. The chain combines TRBV7-9 with TRBJ1-6; D is undetermined. Per the germline V gene, CDR1 is SEHNR and CDR2 is FQNEAQ (reference sequence). The CDR3 is 12 amino acids. The ends were cut back, 1 base at V and 9 bases at J, with 4 bases in the middle. CDR3 region: CASSLEGSPLHF. CDR3 DNA: TGTGCCAGCAGCTTAGAGGGTTCACCCCTCCACTTT.

The gene calls are TRBV6-5 and TRBJ2-3; 8 bases fit TRBD2. The CDR3 is 16 amino acids. Germline V gene lookup returns CDR1 MNHEY and CDR2 SVGAGI. The V and J ends lost 0 bases and 4 bases, in that order; junction bases with no gene match: 6. For the CDR3, the DNA is TGTGCCAGCAGTTACTCTGGGACTAGGGTGGCAGATACGCAGTATTTT. Residues: CASSYSGTRVADTQYF.

This rearrangement joins TRBV11-2 to TRBJ2-3; D perhaps matches TRBD2 (6 bases). Trimming left V 4 bases short and J 6 bases short, with 11 bases between. The CDR3 loop spans 13 amino acids. The germline V gene encodes CDR1 SGHAT and CDR2 FQNNGV. As DNA, the CDR3 is TGTGCCAGCAGCTCCTTTGCGGGGGATACGCAGTATTTT. It codes for CASSSFAGDTQYF.

The chain is built from TRBV30 and TRBJ1-1, with D hard to call. Trimming stripped 1 base from V and 3 bases from J, with 18 bases between. Per germline, CDR1 GTSNPN and CDR2 SVGIG (reference sequence). The CDR3 is made up of 16 amino acids. This CDR3 reads CAWSGTLSPTDTEAFF. The CDR3 DNA reads as TGTGCCTGGAGTGGTACGTTGAGCCCGACGGACACTGAAGCTTTCTTT.

This chain uses TRBV5-1 with TRBJ2-7; possible D gene TRBD1, 6 bases. V was pared by 0 bases and J by 2 bases, with 12 bases between. The CDR3 sequence is 15 residues long. The V gene's germline CDR1 is SGHRS and CDR2 YFSETQ. The CDR3 protein is CASSLAGQGPYEQYF. The CDR3 DNA sequence: TGCGCCAGCAGCTTGGCCGGGCAGGGGCCCTACGAGCAGTACTTC. Combining the CDR3 with reference TRBV5-1 and TRBJ2-7 gives the whole variable domain KAGVTQTPRYLIKTRGQQVTLSCSPISGHRSVSWYQQTPGQGLQFLFEYFSETQRNKGNFPGRFSGRQFSNSRSEMNVSTLELGDSALYLCASSLAGQGPYEQYFGPGTRLTVT.

V usage is TRBV6-5 and J usage is TRBJ1-6, with TRBD1 matching 8 bases. J lost 9 bases, V lost 2 bases, and 3 bases had no gene match. Germline-derived CDR1 and CDR2 are MNHEY and SVGAGI. There are 14 residues in the CDR3. CDR3 in DNA: TGTGCCAGCAGTTACGGACAGGGAGGTTCACCCCTCCACTTT. The encoded protein is CASSYGQGGSPLHF.

The DNA of the CDR3 is TGTGCCAGCAGTGACTCAAGGGGGCCTTGGTACACTGAAGCTTTCTTT. Translating it yields CASSDSRGPWYTEAFF. The chain carries TRBV6-4 and TRBJ1-1; TRBD1 matches at 7 bases. Trimming took 0 bases from V and 3 from J; bases not matched to a gene: 7. The CDR3 consists of 16 residues. CDR1 and CDR2 from the germline V gene are MRHNA and SNTAGT.

This sequence joins TRBV6-5 and TRBJ2-1, with 11 bases matching TRBD2. The CDR3 consists of 15 residues. Trimming at V came to 6 bases and at J to 4 bases, leaving 5 bases not matched to a gene. Germline CDR1 is MNHEY and CDR2 is SVGAGI. CDR3 sequence: CASRVAGGPYNEQFF. The CDR3 DNA reads TGTGCCAGCAGGGTAGCGGGAGGGCCTTACAATGAGCAGTTCTTC.

The chain is built from TRBV29-1 and TRBJ1-1; D is possibly TRBD1 (5 bases). Trimming removed 3 bases at V and 2 bases at J, with 10 bases between. Germline V CDR1 and CDR2: SQVTM, ANQGSEA. CDR3 size: 13 residues. The CDR3 sequence: CSVEGQGNTEAFF. CDR3 DNA sequence: TGCAGCGTTGAGGGGCAGGGAAACACTGAAGCTTTCTTT.

The V and J genes are TRBV7-2 and TRBJ2-7, with 7 bases that match TRBD1. Germline V gives CDR1 SGHTA, CDR2 FQGNSA. Trimming cost V 4 bases and J 3 bases; bases outside gene matches: 6. CDR3 length equals 14 residues. The DNA for the CDR3 is TGTGCCAGCAGCTCATGGGGACAGATCTACGAGCAGTACTTC. Its translation: CASSSWGQIYEQYF.

This clone appeared a few times. The genes are TRBV5-1 and TRBJ2-7, with D possibly TRBD1 on 6 matching bases. CDR3 length equals 12 residues. Trimming shortened V by 5 bases and J by 2 bases, and 8 bases separated the two germline ends. Germline assignment: CDR1 SGHRS and CDR2 YFSETQ. DNA for the CDR3: TGCGCCAGCAGTCGGGACACCTACGAGCAGTACTTC. It is translated as CASSRDTYEQYF.

This clone has just one count. CDR3 bases: TGTGCCAGCAGTGAACTAGGGGGGCGATGGGATGAGCAGTTCTTC. This encodes CASSELGGRWDEQFF. The J gene is TRBJ2-1, the V gene TRBV2; D is tentatively TRBD1 or TRBD2 (6 bases each). CDR1 is SNHLY, CDR2 FYNNEI, per germline. The germline V and J ends were trimmed by 2 bases and 8 bases, with 16 bases remaining between them. The CDR3 spans 15 residues.